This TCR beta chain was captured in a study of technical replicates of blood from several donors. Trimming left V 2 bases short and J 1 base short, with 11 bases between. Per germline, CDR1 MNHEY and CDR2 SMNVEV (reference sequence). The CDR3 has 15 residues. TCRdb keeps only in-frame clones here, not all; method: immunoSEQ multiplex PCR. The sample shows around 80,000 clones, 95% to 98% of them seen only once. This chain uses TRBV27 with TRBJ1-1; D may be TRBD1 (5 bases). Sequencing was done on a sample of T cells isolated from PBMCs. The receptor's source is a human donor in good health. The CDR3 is CASSLTPTANTEAFF. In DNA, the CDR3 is TGTGCCAGCAGTTTAACCCCGACAGCGAACACTGAAGCTTTCTTT.